This TCR beta chain was captured in a study of T cell repertoires in cytomegalovirus infection. General study findings and limits: HLA-C-restricted, CMV-specific TCR beta clonotypes were dominant ex vivo.

Germline values: CDR1 MNHEY, CDR2 SVGEGT. The CDR3 runs to 12 residues. V gave up 4 bases and J gave up 4 bases, with 6 bases separating them. TCRdb itself ran the reads through MiXCR, one entry per CDR3 protein. Here the sample spans about 310,000 distinct CDR3 sequences, around a quarter being singletons. This clonotype has at least ten counts. The antigen is undetermined. This material consisted of cultured PBMCs, taken from culture after CMV antigen stimulation. The V gene is TRBV6-2 or TRBV6-3, the J gene TRBJ2-3; unclear D gene. The receptor was isolated from a human donor in good health (CMV status not recorded). Some clones in this sample may be carry-over from other donors' samples. CDR3 coding DNA: TGTGCCAGCAGTTCGCTTGCAGATACGCAGTATTTT. Protein product: CASSSLADTQYF.